The 25 T cell receptor beta chains below were found in one sample sequenced in a study of T cells after yellow fever vaccination. A single record per CDR3 protein comes from TCRdb applying MiXCR to the 5' RACE reads. The sample consists of some 160,000 distinct CDR3 sequences, 9.3% of them appearing once. Sequenced here: CD8+ T cells sorted from PBMCs, sampled 45 days after the yellow fever booster vaccination. Receptors were obtained from a man aged 18 to 30 who received the YFV17D yellow fever vaccine.

This clonotype was picked up many times. CDR3 coding DNA: TGTGCCAGCAGTTTTCAGAGCTACACCGGGGAGCTGTTTTTT. The encoded protein is CASSFQSYTGELFF. The rearrangement joins TRBV28 to TRBJ2-2; D uncertain. This CDR3 comprises 14 residues. V lost 3 bases and J lost 3, with 8 bases in between. Germline-derived CDR1 and CDR2 are MDHEN and SYDVKM.

This sequence joins TRBV9 and TRBJ1-2; D uncertain. CDR1 is SGDLS, CDR2 YYNGEE, per germline. V lost 0 bases to trimming and J lost 2 bases, with 8 bases between them. The CDR3 consists of 14 residues. This chain's CDR3 is CASSVASSNYGYTF. Here the CDR3 DNA reads TGTGCCAGCAGCGTAGCTTCATCGAACTATGGCTACACCTTC.

The genes are TRBV12-3 or TRBV12-4 and TRBJ1-1, with 9 bases that match TRBD1. V was pared by 6 bases and J by 11 bases, with 13 bases of the junction left unmatched. The CDR3 spans 14 residues. In DNA, the CDR3 is TGTGCCAGCAGGAGAGACTGGACAGGGGAGGTGGCTTTCTTT. Encoded protein: CASRRDWTGEVAFF.

V and J are TRBV13 and TRBJ1-3, with 7 bases fitting TRBD1. The CDR3 has 14 residues. Germline V CDR1 and CDR2: PRHDT, FYEKMQ (reference sequence). The trim removed 4 bases at V and 4 bases at J, leaving 4 bases unmatched. This CDR3 reads CASSSGTVGNTIYF. The DNA of the CDR3 is TGTGCCAGCAGCTCCGGGACAGTCGGAAACACCATATATTTT. Together with reference TRBV13 and TRBJ1-3, the CDR3 gives the full variable domain: AAGVIQSPRHLIKEKRETATLKCYPIPRHDTVYWYQQGPGQDPQFLISFYEKMQSDKGSIPDRFSAQQFSDYHSELNMSSLELGDSALYFCASSSGTVGNTIYFGEGSWLTVV.

This clonotype was observed a few times. This chain joins TRBV27 and TRBJ2-7; D is uncertain. Germline V gene data show CDR1 as MNHEY and CDR2 as SMNVEV (reference sequence). The length of the CDR3 is 15 residues. V dropped 0 bases and J dropped 3 bases, with 12 bases sitting between them. CDR3 DNA sequence: TGTGCCAGCAGTTTATCCCCAGACGGAGACTACGAGCAGTACTTC. Its translation: CASSLSPDGDYEQYF.

This clonotype showed up just a few times. The chain joins TRBV10-3 to TRBJ2-7; tentatively, D is TRBD1 (5 bases). Germline CDR1 ENHRY, CDR2 SYGVKD. This CDR3 contains 15 residues. The germline V and J ends were trimmed by 9 bases and 2 bases, with 20 bases remaining between them. DNA of the CDR3: TGTGCCATAACTAAGGAGCAGGGAAGAGCCTACGAGCAGTACTTC. Its translation: CAITKEQGRAYEQYF.

This clonotype has only a few counts. The chain couples TRBV6-2 or TRBV6-3 to TRBJ2-3; D not resolved. V was cut by 7 bases and J by 0 bases, with 8 bases left in between. Germline V CDR1 and CDR2: MNHEY, SVGEGT. The CDR3 extends over 13 amino acids. The CDR3 loop reads CASNSDSTDTQYF. The CDR3 bases are TGTGCCAGCAATTCGGACAGCACAGATACGCAGTATTTT.

This clonotype was seen at least ten times. This rearrangement joins TRBV7-9 to TRBJ2-1; no definite D call. Germline V CDR1 and CDR2: SEHNR, FQNEAQ (reference sequence). CDR3 length: 11 amino acids. The V end lost 3 bases, the J end lost 5 bases, and 2 bases lay between the germline ends. The CDR3: CASSFNNEQFF. CDR3 in DNA: TGTGCCAGCAGCTTTAACAATGAGCAGTTCTTC.

The rearrangement uses TRBV5-1 and TRBJ1-1; no firm D call. The ends were cut back, 4 bases at V and 1 base at J, with 8 bases in the middle. The CDR3 totals 13 residues. Germline V gene data show CDR1 as SGHRS and CDR2 as YFSETQ. The CDR3 DNA reads as TGCGCCAGCAGCCGGGGAACGAACACTGAAGCTTTCTTT. It is translated as CASSRGTNTEAFF.

This clonotype has a handful of counts. V usage is TRBV4-3 and J usage is TRBJ2-3; TRBD2 matches at 7 bases. The CDR3 contains 15 residues. V lost 4 bases, J lost 6 bases, and 10 bases stayed unmatched. Germline loops: CDR1 LGHNA, CDR2 YSLEER. Here the CDR3 DNA reads TGCGCCAGCAGCCCCCGGGAGGACCCTCCCGATACGCAGTATTTT. Translation gives CASSPREDPPDTQYF.

V gene TRBV6-1 combines with J gene TRBJ2-2; unclear D gene. Germline lookup yields CDR1 MNHNS and CDR2 SASEGT. This CDR3 is 12 amino acids long. V shed 11 bases and J shed 9 bases, with 16 bases lying between them. CDR3 bases: TGTGCCTGCGCTAGTTCTCCTTGGGAGCTGTTTTTT. This translates into CACASSPWELFF.

There are a few counts of this clonotype. The J gene is TRBJ1-5, the V gene TRBV4-1; 7 nucleotides match TRBD1. Losses at the gene ends were 4 bases for V and 1 base for J; bases not matched to a gene: 4. Germline values: CDR1 MGHRA, CDR2 YSYEKL. The CDR3 is 15 residues long. CDR3 DNA sequence: TGCGCCAGCAGCCCCCGACAGGGCAGCAATCAGCCCCAGCATTTT. This translates into CASSPRQGSNQPQHF.

The chain joins TRBV27 to TRBJ2-3, with TRBD2 matching over 7 bases. Germline CDR1 MNHEY, CDR2 SMNVEV (reference sequence). The CDR3 is 15 amino acids. The V gene end was trimmed by 5 bases and the J gene end by 5 bases; junction bases not matched to a gene: 10. CDR3 region: CASSSGATVGDTQYF. The DNA for the CDR3 is TGTGCCAGCAGTAGCGGGGCCACCGTTGGAGATACGCAGTATTTT.

This clonotype has more than one count but fewer than ten. This chain uses TRBV2 with TRBJ2-4; perhaps D is TRBD1 or TRBD2 (5 bases each). The length of the CDR3 is 15 residues. The V and J ends lost 2 bases and 6 bases respectively, with 14 bases between them. Looked up from germline, CDR1 is SNHLY and CDR2 is FYNNEI. CDR3 sequence (DNA): TGTGCCAGCAGTGAAAGAGGGGTACGGAGAAACATTCAGTACTTC. It codes for CASSERGVRRNIQYF.

Only a few counts were recorded for this clonotype. The chain is built from TRBV12-3 or TRBV12-4 and TRBJ2-4; the match to TRBD2 covers 7 bases. The CDR3 extends over 13 amino acids. V trimming: 4 bases; J trimming: 8 bases; junction bases outside the gene matches: 5. The CDR3 sequence is CASSSWGGDIQYF. The CDR3, as DNA: TGTGCCAGCAGTTCTTGGGGGGGAGACATTCAGTACTTC.

The chain is built from TRBV29-1 and TRBJ1-2; TRBD1 matches 7 bases. This CDR3 has 14 amino acids. CDR1 is SQVTM and CDR2 is ANQGSEA in the germline V gene. V gave up 6 bases and J gave up 7 bases; unmatched junction bases: 14. The chain's CDR3 is CSVFGQVGGGGYTF. The CDR3 coding sequence is TGCAGCGTCTTCGGACAGGTTGGTGGTGGTGGCTACACCTTC.

This chain uses TRBV6-1 with TRBJ2-2, with 7 bases lining up with TRBD2. Looked up from germline, CDR1 is MNHNS and CDR2 is SASEGT. CDR3 length equals 17 residues. V was pared by 4 bases and J by 6 bases, with 14 bases of the junction left unmatched. As DNA, the CDR3 is TGTGCCAGCAGTGTCCGACCGGGACCGGGGGGTGCCGGGGAGCTGTTTTTT. Translating gives CASSVRPGPGGAGELFF.

This clonotype was seen only a few times. V is TRBV19 and J is TRBJ1-5; 9 bases map to TRBD1. Per germline, CDR1 LNHDA and CDR2 SQIVND (reference sequence). The CDR3 runs to 17 residues. Trimming at V came to 1 base and at J to 7 bases, leaving 11 bases not matched to a gene. The CDR3 DNA is TGTGCCAGTAGTATAGGACCGGGACAGGGAGCAGGGCAGCCCCAGCATTTT. Translation gives CASSIGPGQGAGQPQHF.

This clonotype was found a few times. V usage is TRBV6-5 and J usage is TRBJ2-5; 7 positions agree with TRBD2. This CDR3 is 15 amino acids long. CDR1 MNHEY and CDR2 SVGAGI come from the germline V gene. Trimming at V came to 6 bases and at J to 6 bases, leaving 13 bases not matched to a gene. Here the CDR3 reads CASSLEVGGWKTQYF. CDR3 coding DNA: TGTGCCAGCAGCCTCGAAGTCGGGGGGTGGAAGACCCAGTACTTC.

This clonotype was detected only once. The chain joins TRBV7-9 to TRBJ2-7, with D tentatively TRBD1 (6 bases). The ends were cut back, 6 bases at V and 6 bases at J, with 15 bases in the middle. This CDR3 is built from 13 residues. Germline lookup yields CDR1 SEHNR and CDR2 FQNEAQ (reference sequence). The CDR3 DNA reads TGTGCCAGCAGAGAAGGTCAGGGGTCCGAGCAGTACTTC. This encodes CASREGQGSEQYF.

This clonotype was recorded a few times. The rearrangement joins TRBV15 to TRBJ2-3; D gene unclear. V shed 0 bases and J shed 5 bases, with 9 bases lying between them. The CDR3 totals 14 residues. Looked up from germline, CDR1 is LNHNV and CDR2 is YYDKDF (reference sequence). The CDR3, as DNA: TGTGCCACCAGCAGAGACCGAGTCGAAGATACGCAGTATTTT. Protein sequence: CATSRDRVEDTQYF.

This clonotype was picked up a small number of times. This sequence joins TRBV27 and TRBJ2-1, with 12 positions matching TRBD2. V lost 7 bases to trimming and J lost 8 bases; unmatched junction nucleotides: 9. Germline CDR1 MNHEY, CDR2 SMNVEV (reference sequence). The CDR3 has 15 amino acids. In nucleotides, the CDR3 is TGTGCCAGCATCGTGACTAGCGGGGGCTTGGATGAGCAGTTCTTC. Translated, it gives CASIVTSGGLDEQFF.

J is TRBJ2-7 and V is TRBV20-1, with 10 bases aligning to TRBD1. The CDR3 is made up of 15 amino acids. V lost 6 bases, J lost 2 bases, and 10 bases stayed unmatched. CDR1 DFQATT and CDR2 SNEGSKA come from the germline V gene (reference sequence). For the CDR3, the DNA is TGCAGTGCACTCCAAGGGGACAGGGGCCCCTACGAGCAGTACTTC. This encodes CSALQGDRGPYEQYF.

This chain joins TRBV7-9 and TRBJ2-5, with D possibly matching TRBD2 (5 bases). Trimming cost V 5 bases and J 2 bases, with 9 bases left between them. The V gene's germline CDR1 is SEHNR and CDR2 FQNEAQ (reference sequence). The CDR3 spans 13 residues. The CDR3 nucleotides are TGTGCCAGCAGCGATAGCGTACAAGAGACCCAGTACTTC. This encodes CASSDSVQETQYF.

This clonotype has ten or more counts. The V call is TRBV7-9, the J call TRBJ2-3; D gene ambiguous. Germline assignment: CDR1 SEHNR and CDR2 FQNEAQ (reference sequence). V shed 2 bases and J shed 2 bases, with 11 bases lying between them. The CDR3 loop spans 15 amino acids. Written as DNA, the CDR3 is TGTGCCAGCAGCTTAAAGGTCTCCCTCACAGATACGCAGTATTTT. Translation: CASSLKVSLTDTQYF.